What follows describes a single T cell receptor (beta chain). The data belong to a study of CD8 T cells in Susac syndrome. Reverse transcription used roughly 0.5 to 1 ug RNA and random hexamers. TCRdb used MiXCR to reprocess the immunoSEQ multiplex PCR reads, holding one entry per CDR3 protein. The table has roughly 80,000 distinct CDR3 sequences, roughly 90% seen once. The germline V and J ends were trimmed by 4 bases and 2 bases, with 9 bases remaining between them. There are 13 residues in the CDR3. The germline gives CDR1 SGHTA, CDR2 FQGNSA. The chain couples TRBV7-2 to TRBJ2-7; tentatively, D is TRBD2 (5 bases). The sample was CD8+ T cells from PBMCs. The clonotype comes from a human donor with multiple sclerosis. The CDR3 DNA reads TGTGCCAGCAGCTCACTAGTGCCCTACGAGCAGTACTTC. Residues: CASSSLVPYEQYF.